These 23 T cell receptor beta chains came from one sample sequenced in a study of T cells in Graves' hyperthyroidism and ophthalmopathy. The source material, RNA transcripts, was used to amplify TCR beta CDR3 regions. Using the HTBI primer set, a first-round RT-PCR was run on the TCR CDR3. TCRdb re-derived calls from the multiplex PCR reads in MiXCR, one entry per CDR3 protein. The table lists about 600,000 distinct CDR3 sequences, about 16% of them singletons. Sequencing used blood. Receptors originate from a woman in her forties with Graves' ophthalmopathy.

There are many counts of this clonotype. The chain joins TRBV11-1 to TRBJ2-5; 7 bases are a match to TRBD2. Germline V CDR1 and CDR2: SGHAT, FQDESV (reference sequence). V lost 5 bases to trimming and J lost 5 bases; unmatched junction nucleotides: 8. There are 14 residues in the CDR3. The CDR3 DNA is TGTGCCAGCAGCGCCACCGGGGGGTTGGAGACCCAGTACTTC. It translates to CASSATGGLETQYF.

This clonotype was found many times. The V and J genes are TRBV7-3 and TRBJ2-1; D unresolved. The CDR3 length is 12 residues. The V end was cut by 8 bases, the J end by 5 bases, with 10 bases between. Germline assignment: CDR1 SGHTA and CDR2 FQGTGA. CDR3 residues: CASGRVNNEQFF. The CDR3 nucleotides are TGTGCCAGCGGACGTGTCAACAATGAGCAGTTCTTC.

The chain uses TRBV28 and TRBJ1-5, with D hard to call. Per the germline V gene, CDR1 is MDHEN and CDR2 is SYDVKM. The V gene lost 3 bases and the J gene lost 5 bases, with 14 bases spanning the gap. CDR3 size: 15 residues. The CDR3 region is CASSLWGLKDQPQHF. The CDR3 bases are TGTGCCAGCAGTTTGTGGGGTTTGAAGGATCAGCCCCAGCATTTT.

For this clonotype: A read error may explain this, as a much larger clone is one base away. The chain combines TRBV30 with TRBJ2-7; possible D gene TRBD1, 5 bases. This CDR3 spans 12 amino acids. The germline CDR1 and CDR2 sequences are GTSNPN and SVGIG (reference sequence). The DNA of the CDR3 is TGTGCCTGGAGTTCTTACCCACAGGAGCGGTACTTC. Translating it yields CAWSSYPQERYF. Full variable domain (rest looked up from reference TRBV30 and TRBJ2-7): SQTIHQWPATLVQPVGSPLSLECTVEGTSNPNLYWYRQAAGRGLQLLFYSVGIGQISSEVPQNLSASRPQDRQFILSSKKLLLSDSGFYLCAWSSYPQERYFGPGTRLTVT.

In its sample, this clonotype was seen a few times. The V gene is TRBV18, the J gene TRBJ2-5; no firm D call. Per the germline V gene, CDR1 is KGHSH and CDR2 is LQKENI. V was cut by 3 bases and J by 0 bases, with 11 bases left in between. This CDR3 is built from 15 residues. The CDR3 DNA reads TGTGCCAGCTCACCCCGTCGGGCCGACCAAGAGACCCAGTACTTC. Protein: CASSPRRADQETQYF.

The sample holds many counts of this clonotype. The chain uses TRBV7-6 and TRBJ1-5; D perhaps matches TRBD1 (5 bases). V lost 0 bases to trimming and J lost 6 bases, with 15 bases between them. The V gene's germline CDR1 is SGHVS and CDR2 FNYEAQ. This CDR3 spans 16 amino acids. CDR3 protein: CASSLAGPLLGQPQHF. CDR3 in DNA: TGTGCCAGCAGCTTAGCGGGGCCCCTTCTGGGTCAGCCCCAGCATTTT.

This clonotype was detected many times. V usage is TRBV12-3 or TRBV12-4 and J usage is TRBJ2-3; 9 positions match TRBD2. This CDR3 has 16 residues. The V segment lost 3 bases and the J segment 3 bases; nucleotides outside the gene matches: 7. CDR3 region: CASSFGSGSETDTQYF. Here the CDR3 DNA reads TGTGCCAGCAGTTTCGGTAGCGGGAGTGAGACAGATACGCAGTATTTT.

This clonotype was recorded many times. The rearrangement uses TRBV7-8 and TRBJ2-3; 7 bases are a match to TRBD2. The length of the CDR3 is 14 residues. Germline V gives CDR1 SGHVS, CDR2 FQNEAQ. V trimming: 3 bases; J trimming: 1 base; junction bases outside the gene matches: 1. The CDR3 region has the DNA TGTGCCAGCAGCTTCCGGGGGGGCACAGATACGCAGTATTTT. Translated, it gives CASSFRGGTDTQYF.

In its sample, this clonotype was seen many times. The chain couples TRBV2 to TRBJ2-2; either TRBD1 or TRBD2 may fit D (5 bases each). Deletions cut 2 bases from V and 4 bases from J, with 11 bases between. This CDR3 is 15 amino acids long. Looked up from germline, CDR1 is SNHLY and CDR2 is FYNNEI. Here the CDR3 DNA reads TGTGCCAGCAGTGAACCCGGGGCAGGCACCGGGGAGCTGTTTTTT. Translated: CASSEPGAGTGELFF.

This clonotype was observed many times. The rearrangement links TRBV7-3 to TRBJ2-7; the D call may be TRBD1 or TRBD2 (5 bases each). Looked up from germline, CDR1 is SGHTA and CDR2 is FQGTGA. V dropped 11 bases and J dropped 0 bases, with 14 bases sitting between them. CDR3 size: 13 residues. The CDR3, as DNA: TGTGCCGCCTCCGGGACGAACTCCTACGAGCAGTACTTC. Its protein product is CAASGTNSYEQYF. Full variable domain (remainder filled in from reference TRBV7-3 and TRBJ2-7): GAGVSQTPSNKVTEKGKYVELRCDPISGHTALYWYRQSLGQGPEFLIYFQGTGAADDSGLPNDRFFAVRPEGSVSTLKIQRTERGDSAVYLCAASGTNSYEQYFGPGTRLTVT.

The chain combines TRBV29-1 with TRBJ2-4; TRBD2 might be the D (6 bases). V lost 3 bases and J lost 0, with 9 bases in between. Germline lookup yields CDR1 SQVTM and CDR2 ANQGSEA. The CDR3 runs to 14 residues. CDR3 sequence (DNA): TGCAGCGTTGAGGGCGGGATAGCCAAAAACATTCAGTACTTC. It translates to CSVEGGIAKNIQYF.

This clonotype came up many times. CDR3 coding DNA: TGTGCCAGCAGCCTGTCGGCTAGCGGGGGGGCTAATGAGCAGTTCTTC. It codes for CASSLSASGGANEQFF. This sequence joins TRBV3-1 and TRBJ2-1, with TRBD2 identical over 12 bases. V trimming: 4 bases; J trimming: 7 bases; junction bases outside the gene matches: 8. Germline V lookup: CDR1 LGHDT, CDR2 YNNKEL (reference sequence). The CDR3 sequence is 16 residues long.

The V call is TRBV6-1, the J call TRBJ1-4, with a weak D call TRBD1 (5 bases). The germline gives CDR1 MNHNS, CDR2 SASEGT. This CDR3 is 15 amino acids long. The V gene lost 6 bases and the J gene lost 0 bases, with 11 bases spanning the gap. The CDR3 loop is CASRDDSPTNEKLFF. The CDR3 DNA follows: TGTGCCAGCAGGGATGACAGTCCAACTAATGAAAAACTGTTTTTT.

The rearrangement links TRBV19 to TRBJ1-5, with D possibly TRBD1 on 5 matching bases. Trimming stripped 8 bases from V and 0 bases from J, with 14 bases between. There are 15 residues in the CDR3. CDR1 LNHDA and CDR2 SQIVND come from the germline V gene (reference sequence). The CDR3 DNA sequence: TGTGCCAGTGGTAAGGGACGACATAGCAATCAGCCCCAGCATTTT. It encodes CASGKGRHSNQPQHF.

Turning to this clonotype: Germline is not matched at one junction end, which may reflect a read error. The chain recombines TRBV5-1 with TRBJ2-3; D gene uncertain. The CDR3 is 15 amino acids. Per germline, CDR1 SGHRS and CDR2 YFSETQ. CDR3 nucleotides: TGCGCCAGCAACTTGAGTCCCCTCAAGAAGGATGCGCAGTATTTT. Encoded protein: CASNLSPLKKDAQYF.

There are many counts of this clonotype. The chain combines TRBV3-1 with TRBJ1-3, with 7 bases aligning to TRBD1. Germline V gives CDR1 LGHDT, CDR2 YNNKEL (reference sequence). This CDR3 contains 13 residues. The V and J ends lost 6 bases and 1 base, in that order; junction bases with no gene match: 0. CDR3 nucleotides: TGTGCCAGCAGACAGGGGTCTGGAAACACCATATATTTT. Translating it yields CASRQGSGNTIYF.

This clonotype came up many times. The CDR3 here is CASSPTQGSTGELFF. The DNA for the CDR3 is TGTGCCAGCAGCCCTACACAGGGGAGCACCGGGGAGCTGTTTTTT. J is TRBJ2-2 and V is TRBV7-3, with TRBD1 matching over 7 bases. The germline CDR1 and CDR2 sequences are SGHTA and FQGTGA. This CDR3 is 15 amino acids long. Trimming cost V 5 bases and J 4 bases; bases outside gene matches: 7.

This clonotype was seen many times. The chain joins TRBV30 to TRBJ2-1; 8 positions match TRBD2. Germline assignment: CDR1 GTSNPN and CDR2 SVGIG (reference sequence). V lost 3 bases to trimming and J lost 10 bases; unmatched junction nucleotides: 11. This CDR3 comprises 14 residues. Written as DNA, the CDR3 is TGTGCCTGGAGCCGCGCGGGAGGCTATACCGAGCAGTTCTTC. It codes for CAWSRAGGYTEQFF.

There are many counts of this clonotype. The rearrangement uses TRBV2 and TRBJ1-2, with a possible D match to TRBD1 (6 bases). Germline V CDR1 and CDR2: SNHLY, FYNNEI. CDR3 size: 14 residues. V lost 3 bases, J lost 4 bases, and 12 bases lay in between. In DNA, the CDR3 is TGTGCCAGCAGTGACGGACAGAGCCTCTATGGCTACACCTTC. Translating it yields CASSDGQSLYGYTF.

J is TRBJ2-7 and V is TRBV20-1, with D tentatively TRBD2 (6 bases). Deletions cut 1 base from V and 0 bases from J, with 16 bases between. The CDR3 covers 16 residues. Germline V gene data show CDR1 as DFQATT and CDR2 as SNEGSKA (reference sequence). The CDR3 protein is CSARGSGAAGSYEQYF. The CDR3, as DNA: TGCAGTGCTAGAGGGTCCGGGGCAGCGGGCTCCTACGAGCAGTACTTC.

This clonotype was counted at least ten times. This chain links TRBV3-1 with TRBJ2-5; D remains ambiguous. The V and J ends lost 4 bases and 7 bases respectively, with 10 bases between them. Germline CDR1 and CDR2: LGHDT and YNNKEL (reference sequence). The CDR3 consists of 12 residues. The CDR3 loop reads CASSPAAGTQYF. CDR3 nucleotide sequence: TGTGCCAGCAGCCCAGCAGCAGGGACCCAGTACTTC.

This clonotype was observed many times. The chain employs TRBV7-8 and TRBJ2-5, with TRBD2 matching 8 bases. With V trimmed by 4 bases and J by 5 bases, 18 bases remained unmatched. CDR1 is SGHVS, CDR2 FQNEAQ, per germline. This CDR3 comprises 18 residues. The CDR3 coding sequence is TGTGCCAGCAGCTATTACATAGCGGGAACGACAAGGAGGGAGACCCAGTACTTC. Its translation is CASSYYIAGTTRRETQYF.

This clonotype was seen repeatedly, ten times or more. CDR3 sequence reads: CSARVLGGGSGNTIYF. The DNA for the CDR3 is TGCAGTGCTAGAGTATTGGGGGGGGGATCAGGAAACACCATATATTTT. The V call is TRBV20-1, the J call TRBJ1-3; TRBD1 might be the D (5 bases). Trimming removed 1 base from V and 4 bases from J, with 17 bases in between. The CDR3 spans 16 residues. CDR1 is DFQATT, CDR2 SNEGSKA, per germline (reference sequence).